This T cell receptor beta chain was retrieved from a study of blood T cell repertoires in COVID-19. Study in general: From the United States, Italy and Spain came samples of acute and convalescent COVID-19. From T cells, B-cell-depleted T cells, or PBMCs came the material, which was cDNA or gDNA.

This clone was seen a single time. Profiled with immunoSEQ multiplex PCR; TCRdb holds only in-frame clones, not every one. The sample carries about 240,000 clones, 70% to 90% recorded once. CDR3 length: 15 residues. CDR1 is SGHTA, CDR2 FQGTGA, per germline. The V and J ends lost 5 bases and 8 bases, in that order; junction bases with no gene match: 8. This chain uses TRBV7-3 with TRBJ2-6; TRBD1 aligns across 8 bases. The receptor was isolated from an older woman with active or convalescent COVID-19. The source material was peripheral blood. CDR3 protein: CASSPIGTGPNVLTF. DNA of the CDR3: TGTGCCAGCAGCCCGATCGGGACAGGTCCCAACGTCCTGACTTTC.